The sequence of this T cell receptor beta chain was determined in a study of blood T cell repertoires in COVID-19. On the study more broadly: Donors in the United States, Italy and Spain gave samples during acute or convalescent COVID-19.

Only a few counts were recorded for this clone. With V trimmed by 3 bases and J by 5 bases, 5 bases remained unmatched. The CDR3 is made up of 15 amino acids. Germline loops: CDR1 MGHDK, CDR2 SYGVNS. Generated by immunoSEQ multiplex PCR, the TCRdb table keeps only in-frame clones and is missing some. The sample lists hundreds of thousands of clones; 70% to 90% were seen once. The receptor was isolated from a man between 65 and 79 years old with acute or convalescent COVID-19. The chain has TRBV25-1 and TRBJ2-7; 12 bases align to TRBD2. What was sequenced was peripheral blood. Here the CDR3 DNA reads TGTGCCAGCAGTGATTCTAGCGGGGGGGTCCACGAGCAGTACTTC. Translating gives CASSDSSGGVHEQYF.